The clone carrying this TCR beta chain was observed many times. Its target is not known. V was shortened by 7 bases and J by 4 bases, with 19 bases between the two germline ends. CDR3 length: 15 amino acids. The germline V gene encodes CDR1 LGHDT and CDR2 YNNKEL (reference sequence). This sample stems from a study of glioma-infiltrating T cells. Findings and limits, study-wide: Gliomas, especially low-grade, showed above-expected tissue-blood divergence; non-neoplastic patients showed below. CDR3 overlap between tissue and blood was very small.

Using RNA template, CDR3s of TCR alpha and beta were amplified with iRepertoire arm-PCR. A single record per CDR3 protein comes from TCRdb applying MiXCR to the multiplex PCR reads. The sample carries some 130,000 distinct CDR3 sequences, around 25% recorded once. The receptor comes from a human donor with low-grade glioma or glioblastoma, undergoing nonglioma brain surgery, or in good health (not recorded which). The sample was glioma tissue, nonneoplastic brain tissue, or PBMCs (not recorded which). The V and J genes are TRBV3-1 and TRBJ1-1; unclear D gene. The CDR3 protein is CASTKVLGEGTEAFF. CDR3 DNA sequence: TGTGCCAGCACCAAGGTTCTTGGAGAGGGCACTGAAGCTTTCTTT.